Here is one T cell receptor beta chain with its context. Its antigen remains unidentified. This entry is derived from a study of immune evolution from preneoplasia to lung adenocarcinoma. Clones were read by immunoSEQ multiplex PCR, and TCRdb kept only the in-frame ones, dropping some. This sample has just under 5,000 clones; around 80% occur once, and the top ten carry around 10%. After pathologic assessment, macro-dissection selected premalignant or tumor cells for extraction. Study outcomes and limitations: Clonality was highest in normal lung, lower in later-stage lesions apparently.

Trimming removed 5 bases at V and 10 bases at J, with 17 bases between. Per the germline V gene, CDR1 is SEHNR and CDR2 is FQNEAQ (reference sequence). The CDR3 consists of 14 residues. The J gene is TRBJ1-4, the V gene TRBV7-9; tentative D call: TRBD1 (5 bases). The sequencing input was FFPE minimally invasive lung adenocarcinoma tissue. The origin of this receptor is a person aged 65 to 79 with lung adenocarcinoma. The CDR3 here is CASSLREGVGKLFF. For the CDR3, the DNA is TGTGCCAGCAGCCTCAGGGAAGGTGTAGGAAAACTGTTTTTT.